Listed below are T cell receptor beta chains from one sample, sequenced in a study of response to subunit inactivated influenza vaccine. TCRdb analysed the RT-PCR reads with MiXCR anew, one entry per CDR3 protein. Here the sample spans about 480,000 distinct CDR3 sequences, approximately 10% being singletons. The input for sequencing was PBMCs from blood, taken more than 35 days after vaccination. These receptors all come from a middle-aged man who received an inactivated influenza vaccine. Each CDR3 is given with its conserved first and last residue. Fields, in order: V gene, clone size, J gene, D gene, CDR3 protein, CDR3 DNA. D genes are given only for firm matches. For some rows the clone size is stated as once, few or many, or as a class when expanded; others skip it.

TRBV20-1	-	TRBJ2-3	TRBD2	CRATGGGTDTQYF	TGCAGAGCTACGGGGGGGGGGACAGATACGCAGTATTTT
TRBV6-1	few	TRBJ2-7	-	CASSTVPGASYEQYF	TGTGCCAGCAGCACCGTCCCAGGGGCCTCCTACGAGCAGTACTTC
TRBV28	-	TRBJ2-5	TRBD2	CASRPGLTETQYF	TGTGCCAGCAGGCCGGGACTAACAGAGACCCAGTACTTC
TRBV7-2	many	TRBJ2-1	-	CASSLSSGLRVNEQFF	TGTGCCAGCAGCCTATCATCCGGCCTTAGGGTCAATGAGCAGTTCTTC
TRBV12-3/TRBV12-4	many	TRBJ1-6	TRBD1	CASSLGQASLPLHF	TGTGCCAGCAGTTTGGGACAGGCCTCCCTGCCCCTCCACTTT
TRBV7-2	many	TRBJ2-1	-	CASSHGGYNEQFF	TGTGCCAGCAGCCATGGAGGTTACAATGAGCAGTTCTTC
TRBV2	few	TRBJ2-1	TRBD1	CASSMATGIIYEQFF	TGTGCCAGCAGTATGGCGACAGGGATCATCTATGAGCAGTTCTTC
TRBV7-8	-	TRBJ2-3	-	CASSSVSRGAPGYSTDTQYF	TGTGCCAGCAGCTCCGTTTCGCGGGGCGCCCCCGGCTATAGCACAGATACGCAGTATTTT
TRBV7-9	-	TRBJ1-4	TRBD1	CASSLGDSFNEKLFF	TGTGCCAGCAGCTTAGGGGACAGCTTTAATGAAAAACTGTTTTTT
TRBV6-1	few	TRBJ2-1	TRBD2	CASSLGLAGVLRNEQFF	TGTGCCAGCAGCCTAGGACTAGCGGGGGTCTTGCGGAATGAGCAGTTCTTC
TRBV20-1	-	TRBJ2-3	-	CSARDRADTQYF	TGCAGTGCTAGAGATCGCGCAGATACGCAGTATTTT
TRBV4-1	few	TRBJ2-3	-	CASSQEEALRGTDTQYF	TGCGCCAGCAGCCAAGAAGAGGCCCTCAGGGGCACAGATACGCAGTATTTT
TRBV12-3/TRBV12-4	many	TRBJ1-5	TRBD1	CASRQGAGQPQHF	TGTGCCAGCAGGCAGGGGGCCGGTCAGCCCCAGCATTTT
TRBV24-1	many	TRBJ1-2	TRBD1	CATSEGTGRAYGYTF	TGTGCCACCAGTGAAGGGACAGGTAGGGCGTATGGCTACACCTTC
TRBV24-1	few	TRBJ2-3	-	CATSNKDTQYF	TGTGCCACCAGTAATAAAGATACGCAGTATTTT
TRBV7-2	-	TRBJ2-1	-	CASSLVGAGTYNGQFF	TGTGCCAGCAGCTTAGTGGGGGCGGGAACTTACAATGGGCAGTTCTTC
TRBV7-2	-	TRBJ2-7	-	CASSPAALGTYEQYF	TGTGCCAGCAGCCCCGCAGCCCTTGGGACCTACGAGCAGTACTTC
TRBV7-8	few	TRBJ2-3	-	CASSPFFTDTQYF	TGTGCCAGCAGCCCCTTCTTCACAGATACGCAGTATTTT
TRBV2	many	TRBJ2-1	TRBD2	CTCCFGPVGGRIPYNEQFF	TGTACCTGCTGTTTCGGGCCTGTCGGCGGGAGGATACCCTACAATGAGCAGTTCTTC
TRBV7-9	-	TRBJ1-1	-	CASSLFGLPNTEAFF	TGTGCCAGCAGCTTATTCGGACTCCCGAACACTGAAGCTTTCTTT
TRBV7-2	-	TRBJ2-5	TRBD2	CASSQRTSGAETQYF	TGTGCCAGCAGCCAAAGGACTAGCGGGGCGGAGACCCAGTACTTC
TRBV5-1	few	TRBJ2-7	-	CASSFAGLSSYEQYF	TGCGCCAGTAGTTTCGCCGGACTTAGCTCCTACGAGCAGTACTTC
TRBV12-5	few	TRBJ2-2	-	CASGLSAGNTGELFF	TGTGCTAGTGGTTTGTCGGCGGGAAACACCGGGGAGCTGTTTTTT